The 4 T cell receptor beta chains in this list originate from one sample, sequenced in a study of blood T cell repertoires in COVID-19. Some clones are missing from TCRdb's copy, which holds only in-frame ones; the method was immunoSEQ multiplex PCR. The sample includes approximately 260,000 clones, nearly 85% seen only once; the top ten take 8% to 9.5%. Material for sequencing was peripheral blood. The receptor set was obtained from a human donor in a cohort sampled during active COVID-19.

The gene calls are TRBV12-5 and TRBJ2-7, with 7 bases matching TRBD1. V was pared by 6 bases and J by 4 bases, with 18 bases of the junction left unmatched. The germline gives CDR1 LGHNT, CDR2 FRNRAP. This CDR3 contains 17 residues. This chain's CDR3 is CASGRFPRDSLNYEQYF. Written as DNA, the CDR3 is TGTGCTAGTGGACGATTCCCTCGGGACAGCTTAAATTACGAGCAGTACTTC.

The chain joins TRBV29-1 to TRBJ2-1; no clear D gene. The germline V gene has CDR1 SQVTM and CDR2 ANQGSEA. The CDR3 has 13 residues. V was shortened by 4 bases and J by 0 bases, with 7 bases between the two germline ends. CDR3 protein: CSVGPSSYNEQFF. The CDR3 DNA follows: TGCAGCGTTGGCCCTAGCTCCTACAATGAGCAGTTCTTC.

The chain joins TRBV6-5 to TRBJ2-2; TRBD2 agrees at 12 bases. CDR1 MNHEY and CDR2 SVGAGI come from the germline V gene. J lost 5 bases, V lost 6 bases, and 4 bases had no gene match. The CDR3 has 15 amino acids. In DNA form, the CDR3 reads TGTGCCAGCAGGAGACTAGCGGGGGTTACCGGGGAGCTGTTTTTT. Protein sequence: CASRRLAGVTGELFF.

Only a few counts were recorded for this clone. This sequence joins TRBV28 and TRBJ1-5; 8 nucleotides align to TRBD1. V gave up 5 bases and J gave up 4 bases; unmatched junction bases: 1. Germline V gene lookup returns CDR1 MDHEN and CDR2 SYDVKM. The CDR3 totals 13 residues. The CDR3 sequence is CASSTGGNQPQHF. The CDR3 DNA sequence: TGTGCCAGCAGTACAGGGGGGAATCAGCCCCAGCATTTT.